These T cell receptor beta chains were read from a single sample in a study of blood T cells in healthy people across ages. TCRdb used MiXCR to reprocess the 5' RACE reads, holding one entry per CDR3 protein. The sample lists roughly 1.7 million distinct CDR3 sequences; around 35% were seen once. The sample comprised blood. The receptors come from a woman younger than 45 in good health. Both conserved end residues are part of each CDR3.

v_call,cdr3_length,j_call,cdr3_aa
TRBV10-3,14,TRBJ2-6,CVIRPDSGANVLTF
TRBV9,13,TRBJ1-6,CASSAYENSPLHF
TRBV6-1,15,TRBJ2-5,CASSESQTYQETQYF
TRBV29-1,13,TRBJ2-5,CSVFGRFQETQYF
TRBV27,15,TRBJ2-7,CASRSGTSGRDEQYF
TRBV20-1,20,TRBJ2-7,CSARDPSGTSGGPTPYVQYF
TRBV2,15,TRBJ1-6,CASRAGNEGNSPLHF
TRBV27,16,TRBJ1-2,CASSLSGDGLPYGYTF
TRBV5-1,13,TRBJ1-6,CASSKDRNSPLHF
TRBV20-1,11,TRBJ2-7,CSARDTREQYF
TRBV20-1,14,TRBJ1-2,CSASRQGRSNGYTF
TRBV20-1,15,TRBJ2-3,CSARWGTGPTDTQYF
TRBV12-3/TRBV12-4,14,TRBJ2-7,CAGSFSSGTYEQYF
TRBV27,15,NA,CASSTLGGATDEQYF
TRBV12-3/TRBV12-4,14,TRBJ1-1,CASSQQGFFTEAFF
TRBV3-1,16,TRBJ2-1,CASRHMASGTYNEQFF
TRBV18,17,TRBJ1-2,CASSPPRKGGTYYGYTF
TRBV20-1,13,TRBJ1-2,CSGDQVYDYGYTF
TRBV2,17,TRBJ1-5,CASSDGGPSGSNQPQHF
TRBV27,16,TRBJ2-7,CASSFLTGQGLYEQYF
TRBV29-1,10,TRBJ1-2,CSVYELGYTF
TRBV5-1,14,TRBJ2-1,CASIPGANYNEQFF
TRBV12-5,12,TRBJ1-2,CASGLISIGYTF
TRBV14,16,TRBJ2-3,CASSPLSGAGTDAQYF
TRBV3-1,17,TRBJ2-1,CASSKSSSGGSSHEQFF
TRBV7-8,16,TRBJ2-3,CASSSWGDTETDTQYF
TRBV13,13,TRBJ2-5,CASSLAPLETQYF
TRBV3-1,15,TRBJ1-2,CVSSPNMGGHYGYTF
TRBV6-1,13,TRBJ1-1,CASSEHKNTEAFF
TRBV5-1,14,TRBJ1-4,CASSLDTVNEKLFF
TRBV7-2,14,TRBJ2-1,CASSSAWGDNEQFF
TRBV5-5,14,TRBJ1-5,CASSWGQGGQPQHF
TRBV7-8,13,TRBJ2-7,CASSLVWREEQYF
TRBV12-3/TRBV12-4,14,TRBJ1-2,CASSSGILGYGYTF
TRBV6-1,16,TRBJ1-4,CATRQGTSRTNEKLFF
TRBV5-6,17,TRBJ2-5,CASSLTNTPGLAETQYF
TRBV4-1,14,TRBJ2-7,CASSQVDSGYEQYF
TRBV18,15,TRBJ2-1,CASSPRGKGYNEQFF
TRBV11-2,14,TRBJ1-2,CASRSDSSNYGYTF
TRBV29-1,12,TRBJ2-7,CSVAGQSNEQYF
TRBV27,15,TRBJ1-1,CASSITPGTYTEAFF
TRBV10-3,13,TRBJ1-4,CATSRSQIEKLFF